These 25 T cell receptor beta chains originate from one sample sequenced in a study of PD-L1 blockade in urothelial cancer. Data came from immunoSEQ multiplex PCR; TCRdb stores just in-frame clones and leaves some out. Of roughly 63,000 clones detected, roughly four fifths appear once; the ten largest clones hold under 7.5%. Noted time point: pretreatment peripheral blood. The specimen was PBMCs, collected around atezolizumab (anti-PD-L1) treatment. These receptors all come from a man in his sixties or seventies with urothelial cancer.

This chain connects TRBV5-4 to TRBJ2-3; a weak D match, TRBD2 (5 bases). Germline V gene lookup returns CDR1 SGHNT and CDR2 YYREEE (reference sequence). V was pared by 3 bases and J by 7 bases, with 15 bases between. CDR3 length: 14 residues. This CDR3 reads CASSSGVNVNTQYF. The CDR3 DNA sequence: TGTGCCAGCAGCTCCGGGGTGAATGTAAATACGCAGTATTTT.

The chain carries TRBV30 and TRBJ2-5, with 9 bases matching TRBD1. The germline gives CDR1 GTSNPN, CDR2 SVGIG (reference sequence). The CDR3 is made up of 14 amino acids. V shed 1 base, J shed 7 bases, and the junction held 7 bases outside the gene matches. The CDR3, as DNA: TGTGCCTGGAGTGACGGACAGGGGCTGGGGACCCAGTACTTC. Translating it yields CAWSDGQGLGTQYF.

V usage is TRBV5-4 and J usage is TRBJ2-2, with 9 bases that match TRBD1. V trimming: 1 base; J trimming: 6 bases; junction bases outside the gene matches: 7. The CDR3 covers 16 residues. Per the germline V gene, CDR1 is SGHNT and CDR2 is YYREEE (reference sequence). CDR3: CASSLSGTGSSGELFF. DNA of the CDR3: TGTGCCAGCAGCTTGTCCGGGACAGGGTCGTCCGGGGAGCTGTTTTTT.

This clone has more than one count but fewer than ten. This chain links TRBV5-1 with TRBJ1-4; D is possibly TRBD1 (5 bases). The CDR3 consists of 14 residues. Germline-derived CDR1 and CDR2 are SGHRS and YFSETQ. V was clipped by 2 bases and J by 8 bases, with 13 bases between them. The chain's CDR3 is CASSFGQGREKLFF. The CDR3 DNA is TGCGCCAGCAGCTTCGGCCAGGGAAGGGAAAAACTGTTTTTT.

The gene calls are TRBV19 and TRBJ2-7; a possible D gene is TRBD1 (6 bases). Germline V gives CDR1 LNHDA, CDR2 SQIVND (reference sequence). The CDR3 spans 15 residues. Between the trimmed V and J ends, which lost 5 bases and 4 bases, there was a span of 18 bases. In nucleotides, the CDR3 is TGTGCCAGTAGTCCGCTAACAGGGTTGGGGTACGAGCAGTACTTC. Its translation is CASSPLTGLGYEQYF. The full variable domain, rest sourced from reference TRBV19 and TRBJ2-7, is DGGITQSPKYLFRKEGQNVTLSCEQNLNHDAMYWYRQDPGQGLRLIYYSQIVNDFQKGDIAEGYSVSREKKESFPLTVTSAQKNPTAFYLCASSPLTGLGYEQYFGPGTRLTVT.

J is TRBJ2-7 and V is TRBV27, with TRBD2 as a possible D gene (6 bases). Deletions cut 4 bases from V and 4 bases from J, with 20 bases between. Germline V gene lookup returns CDR1 MNHEY and CDR2 SMNVEV (reference sequence). CDR3 size: 16 residues. In DNA form, the CDR3 reads TGTGCCAGCAGTTCTCCGGGACTCCCCCCTCCATACGAGCAGTACTTC. Encoded protein: CASSSPGLPPPYEQYF.

CDR3 region: CASSFRQGSGNTEAFF. For the CDR3, the DNA is TGCGCCAGCAGCTTCCGACAGGGTAGCGGGAACACTGAAGCTTTCTTT. The rearrangement uses TRBV5-1 and TRBJ1-1, with TRBD1 matching 7 bases. Germline assignment: CDR1 SGHRS and CDR2 YFSETQ. The CDR3 is made up of 16 amino acids. With V trimmed by 2 bases and J by 1 base, 8 bases remained unmatched.

J is TRBJ1-2 and V is TRBV6-5, with 9 bases matching TRBD1. CDR1 MNHEY and CDR2 SVGAGI come from the germline V gene. CDR3 length: 14 residues. V shed 6 bases and J 3 bases; nucleotides not matched to a gene: 5. The CDR3 reads CASRTGGLDYGYTF. The DNA of the CDR3 is TGTGCCAGCAGAACAGGGGGCCTAGACTATGGCTACACCTTC.

The J gene is TRBJ1-1, the V gene TRBV5-8; D gene unclear. The V end lost 2 bases, the J end lost 2 bases, and 10 bases lay between the germline ends. Germline CDR1 reads SGHTS; CDR2 reads YDEGEE. The CDR3 runs to 14 residues. As DNA, the CDR3 is TGTGCCAGCAGCTTTGACGCGGCAAACACTGAAGCTTTCTTT. Protein product: CASSFDAANTEAFF.

This clone was seen a handful of times. At the DNA level, this CDR3 is encoded by other sequences in the same sample as well. The J gene is TRBJ1-5, the V gene TRBV19, with unresolved D. In germline, CDR1 is LNHDA, CDR2 SQIVND (reference sequence). V was pared by 0 bases and J by 4 bases, with 4 bases between. CDR3 length: 13 amino acids. CDR3 bases: TGTGCCAGTAGTATAGATCAGAATCAGCCCCAGCATTTT. Translation: CASSIDQNQPQHF.

The chain employs TRBV11-2 and TRBJ2-2; 7 bases align to TRBD1. J gave up 3 bases and V 1 base, and 5 bases lay outside the gene matches. Germline CDR1 is SGHAT and CDR2 is FQNNGV. This CDR3 has 16 residues. The CDR3 reads CASSLASGGYTGELFF. DNA for the CDR3: TGTGCCAGCAGCTTAGCCTCAGGGGGTTACACCGGGGAGCTGTTTTTT.

The gene calls are TRBV6-5 and TRBJ1-5, with a possible D match to TRBD1 (5 bases). The germline V gene encodes CDR1 MNHEY and CDR2 SVGAGI. The CDR3 consists of 12 residues. V was trimmed by 6 bases and J by 7 bases, leaving 10 bases between them. CDR3 sequence reads: CASRTQGQPQHF. Written as DNA, the CDR3 is TGTGCCAGCAGAACCCAGGGCCAGCCCCAGCATTTT.

The chain combines TRBV11-2 with TRBJ2-7; D remains unclear. The CDR3 is made up of 12 amino acids. The V end lost 1 base, the J end lost 2 bases, and 3 bases lay between the germline ends. Germline V gives CDR1 SGHAT, CDR2 FQNNGV. CDR3 residues: CASSLVTYEQYF. The CDR3 DNA reads as TGTGCCAGCAGCTTAGTCACCTACGAGCAGTACTTC.

This chain joins TRBV2 and TRBJ2-7; 12 bases fit TRBD2. With V trimmed by 6 bases and J by 7 bases, 7 bases remained unmatched. Germline values: CDR1 SNHLY, CDR2 FYNNEI. The CDR3 length is 14 residues. CDR3 protein: CASRRTSGTQEQYF. The CDR3 nucleotides read TGTGCCAGCAGACGGACTAGCGGGACCCAAGAGCAGTACTTC.

The chain carries TRBV6-1 and TRBJ1-6; no reliable D call. V was shortened by 2 bases and J by 7 bases, with 12 bases between the two germline ends. This CDR3 contains 15 residues. The germline CDR1 and CDR2 sequences are MNHNS and SASEGT. The CDR3 coding sequence is TGTGCCAGCAGTGAAACGAGGGTCGGGAATTCACCCCTCCACTTT. Encoded protein: CASSETRVGNSPLHF.

V gene TRBV6-6 combines with J gene TRBJ1-5; tentative D call: TRBD1 (5 bases). In germline, CDR1 is MNHNY, CDR2 SVGAGI (reference sequence). The CDR3 runs 13 residues. Trimming took off 2 bases at V and 5 bases at J, with 7 bases between the two ends. The CDR3 region is CASSYTRDQPQHF. The CDR3 nucleotides are TGTGCCAGCAGTTACACCAGGGATCAGCCCCAGCATTTT.

The V and J genes are TRBV7-2 and TRBJ2-1; D might be TRBD2 (6 bases). This CDR3 region has 14 residues. Germline lookup yields CDR1 SGHTA and CDR2 FQGNSA. Trimming stripped 1 base from V and 7 bases from J, with 11 bases between. The CDR3 region has the DNA TGTGCCAGCAGCTTAGGACTAGACTCTAATGAGCAGTTCTTC. Its protein is CASSLGLDSNEQFF.

This clone came up once. The chain uses TRBV7-3 and TRBJ1-2; D is perhaps TRBD1 (5 bases). The germline gives CDR1 SGHTA, CDR2 FQGTGA. The ends were cut back, 6 bases at V and 4 bases at J, with 27 bases in the middle. The CDR3 totals 18 residues. Here the CDR3 reads CASRLRQNGPQRFYGYTF. CDR3 DNA sequence: TGTGCCAGCAGACTAAGACAGAACGGCCCCCAACGATTCTATGGCTACACCTTC.

The genes are TRBV5-6 and TRBJ1-4; TRBD1 aligns across 7 bases. CDR3 length: 16 amino acids. V dropped 3 bases and J dropped 2; count of bases not matched to a gene: 7. Germline values: CDR1 SGHDT, CDR2 YYEEEE. The CDR3 coding sequence is TGTGCCAGCAGCTCCTATGACAGGGTCACTAATGAAAAACTGTTTTTT. It translates to CASSSYDRVTNEKLFF. Supplemented by reference TRBV5-6 and TRBJ1-4, the full variable domain reads DAGVTQSPTHLIKTRGQQVTLRCSPKSGHDTVSWYQQALGQGPQFIFQYYEEEERQRGNFPDRFSGHQFPNYSSELNVNALLLGDSALYLCASSSYDRVTNEKLFFGSGTQLSVL.

The rearrangement joins TRBV5-4 to TRBJ2-3; D gene uncertain. The V gene's germline CDR1 is SGHNT and CDR2 YYREEE (reference sequence). This CDR3 is built from 16 residues. Trimming left V 4 bases short and J 0 bases short, with 15 bases between. Here the CDR3 reads CASSPAPVTSTDTQYF. As DNA, the CDR3 is TGTGCCAGCAGCCCCGCGCCGGTGACTAGCACAGATACGCAGTATTTT.

This clone was observed a single time. This chain uses TRBV10-3 with TRBJ1-3; no clear D. Trimming shortened V by 1 base and J by 0 bases, and 10 bases separated the two germline ends. CDR1 is ENHRY, CDR2 SYGVKD, per germline. CDR3 length equals 16 residues. CDR3 coding DNA: TGTGCCATCAGTGAGTACAGAGCCGACTCTGGAAACACCATATATTTT. It is translated as CAISEYRADSGNTIYF.

The V and J genes are TRBV5-1 and TRBJ2-1; a weak D match, TRBD2 (6 bases). This CDR3 comprises 17 residues. Trimming left V 3 bases short and J 8 bases short, with 24 bases between. CDR1 and CDR2 (germline): SGHRS, YFSETQ. CDR3 protein: CASSSGSGLGLSDEQFF. CDR3 DNA: TGCGCCAGCAGCTCGGGGTCGGGACTGGGGCTGTCCGATGAGCAGTTCTTC.

This chain links TRBV9 with TRBJ2-3; D possibly corresponds to TRBD2 (7 bases). V was shortened by 0 bases and J by 2 bases, with 19 bases between the two germline ends. The CDR3 totals 18 residues. Germline V gene data show CDR1 as SGDLS and CDR2 as YYNGEE. This CDR3 is CASSVEGGGADYTDTQYF. CDR3 sequence (DNA): TGTGCCAGCAGCGTAGAAGGAGGGGGGGCGGACTACACAGATACGCAGTATTTT.

This clone was seen a single time. The rearrangement joins TRBV30 to TRBJ2-4; 11 bases align to TRBD1. Germline lookup yields CDR1 GTSNPN and CDR2 SVGIG (reference sequence). V shed 4 bases and J 6 bases; nucleotides not matched to a gene: 2. The CDR3 spans 13 residues. CDR3 sequence (DNA): TGTGCCTGGACCGGACAGGGGGCAAACATTCAGTACTTC. Amino acid sequence: CAWTGQGANIQYF.

This rearrangement joins TRBV6-1 to TRBJ2-3, with D unclear. The germline V and J ends were trimmed by 5 bases and 0 bases, with 12 bases remaining between them. The CDR3 contains 15 residues. Germline CDR1 is MNHNS and CDR2 is SASEGT. The CDR3 sequence is CASSSPGGSTDTQYF. DNA of the CDR3: TGTGCCAGCAGTTCCCCCGGCGGTAGCACAGATACGCAGTATTTT.